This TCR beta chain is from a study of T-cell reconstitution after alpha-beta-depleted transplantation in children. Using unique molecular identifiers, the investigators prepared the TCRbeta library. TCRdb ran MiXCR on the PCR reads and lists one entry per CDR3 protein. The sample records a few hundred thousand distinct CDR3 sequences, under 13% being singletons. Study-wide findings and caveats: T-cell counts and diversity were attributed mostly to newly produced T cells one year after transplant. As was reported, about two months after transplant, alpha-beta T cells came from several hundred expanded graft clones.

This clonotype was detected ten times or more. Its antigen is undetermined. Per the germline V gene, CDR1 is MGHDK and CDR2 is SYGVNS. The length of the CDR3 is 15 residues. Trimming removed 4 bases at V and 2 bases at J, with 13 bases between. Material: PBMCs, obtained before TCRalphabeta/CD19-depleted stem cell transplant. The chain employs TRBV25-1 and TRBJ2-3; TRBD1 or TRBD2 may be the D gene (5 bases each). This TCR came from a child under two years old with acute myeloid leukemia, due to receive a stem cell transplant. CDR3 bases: TGTGCCAGCAGTGTTCAGGGACCCACCACAGATACGCAGTATTTT. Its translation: CASSVQGPTTDTQYF.